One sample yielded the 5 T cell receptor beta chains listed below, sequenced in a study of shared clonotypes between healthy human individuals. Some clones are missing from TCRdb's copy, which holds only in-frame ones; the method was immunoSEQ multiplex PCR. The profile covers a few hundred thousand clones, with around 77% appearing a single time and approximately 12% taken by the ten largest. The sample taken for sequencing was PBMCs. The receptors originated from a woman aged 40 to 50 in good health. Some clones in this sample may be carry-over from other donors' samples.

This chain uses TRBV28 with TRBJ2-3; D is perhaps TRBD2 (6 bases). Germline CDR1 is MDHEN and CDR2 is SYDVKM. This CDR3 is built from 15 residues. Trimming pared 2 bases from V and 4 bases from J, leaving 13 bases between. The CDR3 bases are TGTGCCAGCAGTTTAGCGGGAAATAGGGCAGATACGCAGTATTTT. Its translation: CASSLAGNRADTQYF. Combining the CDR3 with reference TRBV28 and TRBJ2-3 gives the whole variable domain DVKVTQSSRYLVKRTGEKVFLECVQDMDHENMFWYRQDPGLGLRLIYFSYDVKMKEKGDIPEGYSVSREKKERFSLILESASTNQTSMYLCASSLAGNRADTQYFGPGTRLTVL.

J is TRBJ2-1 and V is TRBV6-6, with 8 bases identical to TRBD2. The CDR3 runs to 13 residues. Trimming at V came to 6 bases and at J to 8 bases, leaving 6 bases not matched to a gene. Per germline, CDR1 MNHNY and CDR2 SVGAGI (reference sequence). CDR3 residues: CASSLTSEDEQFF. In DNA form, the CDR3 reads TGTGCCAGCAGCCTGACTAGCGAGGATGAGCAGTTCTTC.

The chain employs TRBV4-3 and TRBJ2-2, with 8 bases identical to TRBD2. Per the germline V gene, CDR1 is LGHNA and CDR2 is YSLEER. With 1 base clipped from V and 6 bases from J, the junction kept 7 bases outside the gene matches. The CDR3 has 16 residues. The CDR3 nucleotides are TGCGCCAGCAGCCAAGTGGCGGGAGGCCGGCCCGGGGAGCTGTTTTTT. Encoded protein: CASSQVAGGRPGELFF.

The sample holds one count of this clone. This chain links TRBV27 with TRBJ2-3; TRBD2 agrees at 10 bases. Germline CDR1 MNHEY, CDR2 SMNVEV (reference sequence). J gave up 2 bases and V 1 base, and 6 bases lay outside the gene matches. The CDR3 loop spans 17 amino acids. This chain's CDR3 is CASSLWSSGSDTDTQYF. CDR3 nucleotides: TGTGCCAGCAGTTTATGGTCTAGCGGGAGCGACACAGATACGCAGTATTTT.

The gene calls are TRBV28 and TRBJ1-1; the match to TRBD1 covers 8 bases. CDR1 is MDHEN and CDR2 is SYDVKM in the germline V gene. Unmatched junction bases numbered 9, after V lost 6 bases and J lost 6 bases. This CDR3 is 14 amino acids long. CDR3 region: CASSLDRVISEAFF. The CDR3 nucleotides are TGTGCCAGCAGCTTGGACAGGGTAATCTCTGAAGCTTTCTTT.